This T cell receptor beta chain was sequenced during a study of blood T cell repertoires in COVID-19. Turning to the study itself: Italy, Spain and the United States were the sources of the convalescent and acute COVID-19 samples. From T cells, B-cell-depleted T cells, or PBMCs came the material, which was cDNA or gDNA.

The germline gives CDR1 SNHLY, CDR2 FYNNEI. V lost 2 bases, J lost 1 base, and 5 bases lay in between. CDR3 length equals 13 residues. Seattle patients were enrolled while actively infected and followed longitudinally. Source study methods: Amplified reference gene primers provided the basis for estimating nucleated cell counts. This table comes from immunoSEQ multiplex PCR, and its TCRdb copy is limited to in-frame clones, with some not included. V and J calls and clone size are as listed in that table; D and trimming were resolved from the DNA. The sample contains 65,000 to 85,000 clones, approximately 86% of which appear only once.

The chain employs TRBV2 and TRBJ1-1, with D possibly matching TRBD1 (5 bases). The source of this sequence is an elderly man with COVID-19, enrolled during active disease. Sequencing was performed on peripheral blood. The CDR3 nucleotides are TGTGCCAGCAGTGAACAGGGGAACACTGAAGCTTTCTTT. This encodes CASSEQGNTEAFF.